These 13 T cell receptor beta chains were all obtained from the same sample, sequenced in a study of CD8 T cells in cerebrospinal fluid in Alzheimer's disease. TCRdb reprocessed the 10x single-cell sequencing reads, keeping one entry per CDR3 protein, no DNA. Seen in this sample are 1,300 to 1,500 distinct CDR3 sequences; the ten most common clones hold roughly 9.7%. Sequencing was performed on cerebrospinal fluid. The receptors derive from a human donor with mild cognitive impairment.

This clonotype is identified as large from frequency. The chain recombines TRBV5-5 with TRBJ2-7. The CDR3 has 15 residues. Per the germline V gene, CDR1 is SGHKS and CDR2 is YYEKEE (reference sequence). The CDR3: CASSLAPAATYEQYF.

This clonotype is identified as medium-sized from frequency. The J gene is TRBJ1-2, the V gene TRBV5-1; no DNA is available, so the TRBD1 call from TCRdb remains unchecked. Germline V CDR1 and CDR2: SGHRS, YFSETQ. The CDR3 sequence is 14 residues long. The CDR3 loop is CASSAQPGHYGYTF.

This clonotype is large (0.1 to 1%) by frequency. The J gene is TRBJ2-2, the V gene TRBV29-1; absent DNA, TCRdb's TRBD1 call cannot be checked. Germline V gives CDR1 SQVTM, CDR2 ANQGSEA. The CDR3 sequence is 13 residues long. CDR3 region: CSVDRGLTGELFF.

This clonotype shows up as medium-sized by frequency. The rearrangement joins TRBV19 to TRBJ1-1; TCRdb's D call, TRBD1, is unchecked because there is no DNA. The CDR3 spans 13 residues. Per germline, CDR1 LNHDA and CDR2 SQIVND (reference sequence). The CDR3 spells CASSTGTEFEAFF.

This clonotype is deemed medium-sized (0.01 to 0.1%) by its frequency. CDR3 sequence reads: CSAPTGLKVYEQYF. This rearrangement joins TRBV20-1 to TRBJ2-7; TCRdb calls TRBD1, which cannot be checked without DNA. Germline V gene data show CDR1 as DFQATT and CDR2 as SNEGSKA (reference sequence). This CDR3 has 14 amino acids.

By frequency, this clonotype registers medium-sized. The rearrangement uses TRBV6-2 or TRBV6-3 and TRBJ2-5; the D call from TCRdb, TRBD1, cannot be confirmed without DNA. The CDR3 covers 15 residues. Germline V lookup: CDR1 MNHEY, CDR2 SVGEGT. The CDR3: CASSPHQAPQETQYF.

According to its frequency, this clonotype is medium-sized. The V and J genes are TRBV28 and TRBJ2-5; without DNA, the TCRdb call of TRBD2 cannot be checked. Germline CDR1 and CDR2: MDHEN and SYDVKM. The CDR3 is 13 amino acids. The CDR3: CASTRGLQETQYF.

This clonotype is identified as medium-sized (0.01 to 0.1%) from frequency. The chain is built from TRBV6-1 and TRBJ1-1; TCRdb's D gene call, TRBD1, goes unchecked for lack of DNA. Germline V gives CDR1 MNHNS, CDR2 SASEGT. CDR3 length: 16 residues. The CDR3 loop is CASSALTVGGSTEAFF.

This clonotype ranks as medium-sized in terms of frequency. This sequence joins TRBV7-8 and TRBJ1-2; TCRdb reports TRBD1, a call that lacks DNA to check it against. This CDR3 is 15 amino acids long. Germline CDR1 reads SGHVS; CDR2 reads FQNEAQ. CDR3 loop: CASSLVGGQGSGYTF.

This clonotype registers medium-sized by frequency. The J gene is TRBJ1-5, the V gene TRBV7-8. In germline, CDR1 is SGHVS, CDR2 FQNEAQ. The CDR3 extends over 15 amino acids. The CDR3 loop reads CASSLKEGSNQPQHF.

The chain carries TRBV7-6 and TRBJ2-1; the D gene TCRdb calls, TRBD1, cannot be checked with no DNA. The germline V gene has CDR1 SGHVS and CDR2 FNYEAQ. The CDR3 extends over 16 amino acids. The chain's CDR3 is CASSLGPKGVGYEQFF.

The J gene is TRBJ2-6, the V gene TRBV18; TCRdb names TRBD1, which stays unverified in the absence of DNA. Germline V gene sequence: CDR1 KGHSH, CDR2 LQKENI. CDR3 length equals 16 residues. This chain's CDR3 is CAASRPGNSGANVLTF.

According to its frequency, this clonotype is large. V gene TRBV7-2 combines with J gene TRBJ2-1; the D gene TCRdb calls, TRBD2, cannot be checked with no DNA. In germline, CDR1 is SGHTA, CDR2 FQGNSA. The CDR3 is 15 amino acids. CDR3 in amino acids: CASIKTSGGYNEQFF.